Listed here are 31 T cell receptor beta chains from one sample, sequenced in a study of cytomegalovirus exposure and HLA in healthy donors. The PCR had 60 Vbeta and 13 Jbeta primers. Generated by immunoSEQ multiplex PCR, the TCRdb table keeps only in-frame clones and is missing some. The table has fewer than 200,000 clones, less than 80% seen once. Material: PBMCs. These receptors came from a female donor in good health and CMV-seronegative.

The rearrangement uses TRBV5-4 and TRBJ2-5; D is possibly TRBD2 (5 bases). Trimming took 3 bases from V and 2 from J, leaving 8 bases between them. This CDR3 has 13 amino acids. The germline CDR1 and CDR2 sequences are SGHNT and YYREEE (reference sequence). CDR3: CASSSRGQETQYF. CDR3 nucleotides: TGTGCCAGCAGCTCCCGGGGACAAGAGACCCAGTACTTC.

This chain uses TRBV28 with TRBJ2-7, with D possibly being TRBD2 (6 bases). The CDR3 is 14 residues long. CDR1 and CDR2 from the germline V gene are MDHEN and SYDVKM. V dropped 6 bases and J dropped 2 bases, with 14 bases sitting between them. The CDR3 protein is CASRGGGGAYEQYF. For the CDR3, the DNA is TGTGCCAGCAGGGGAGGCGGAGGGGCCTACGAGCAGTACTTC.

J is TRBJ2-5 and V is TRBV19; maybe TRBD1 (6 bases). The germline V and J ends were trimmed by 5 bases and 5 bases, with 12 bases remaining between them. The CDR3 covers 13 residues. CDR1 is LNHDA and CDR2 is SQIVND in the germline V gene (reference sequence). DNA for the CDR3: TGTGCCAGTAGTTGGGGGCAGGGGGAGACCCAGTACTTC. This sequence encodes CASSWGQGETQYF.

V and J are TRBV6-6 and TRBJ2-4, with 7 bases identical to TRBD1. The V and J ends lost 5 bases and 6 bases, in that order; junction bases with no gene match: 13. The CDR3 sequence is 16 residues long. Germline V CDR1 and CDR2: MNHNY, SVGAGI (reference sequence). This chain's CDR3 is CASSPGGKPRGNIQYF. DNA for the CDR3: TGTGCCAGCAGTCCAGGGGGAAAGCCCAGGGGAAACATTCAGTACTTC.

The sample holds one count of this clone. This rearrangement joins TRBV7-9 to TRBJ1-1; D is perhaps TRBD1 (5 bases). The CDR3 is made up of 14 amino acids. Trimming shortened V by 5 bases and J by 8 bases, and 18 bases separated the two germline ends. Germline-derived CDR1 and CDR2 are SEHNR and FQNEAQ (reference sequence). CDR3 DNA: TGTGCCAGCAGCACGACAGCACTGGTGGCAGAAGCTTTCTTT. Amino acids: CASSTTALVAEAFF.

This chain uses TRBV25-1 with TRBJ1-1; D gene uncertain. Germline V CDR1 and CDR2: MGHDK, SYGVNS. The length of the CDR3 is 12 residues. The V end was cut by 3 bases, the J end by 3 bases, with 5 bases between. CDR3 in amino acids: CASSESDTEAFF. DNA for the CDR3: TGTGCCAGCAGTGAGTCAGACACTGAAGCTTTCTTT. Variable domain in full (rest from reference TRBV25-1 and TRBJ1-1): EADIYQTPRYLVIGTGKKITLECSQTMGHDKMYWYQQDPGMELHLIHYSYGVNSTEKGDLSSESTVSRIRTEHFPLTLESARPSHTSQYLCASSESDTEAFFGQGTRLTVV.

The rearrangement links TRBV15 to TRBJ1-1; the D gene is possibly TRBD1 (6 bases). CDR3 length: 14 amino acids. V gave up 4 bases and J gave up 6 bases, with 15 bases separating them. The germline V gene has CDR1 LNHNV and CDR2 YYDKDF (reference sequence). In DNA, the CDR3 is TGTGCCACCAGCAAAGGGGGGGCGGATGCTGAAGCTTTCTTT. Translating gives CATSKGGADAEAFF.

This clone was counted only a few times. The V call is TRBV4-2, the J call TRBJ2-7, with D perhaps matching TRBD2 (6 bases). The germline gives CDR1 LGHNA, CDR2 YNFKEQ. Trimming stripped 0 bases from V and 4 bases from J, with 10 bases between. The CDR3 totals 14 residues. The CDR3 loop reads CASSQERLEYEQYF. In nucleotides, the CDR3 is TGTGCCAGCAGCCAAGAGCGACTAGAGTACGAGCAGTACTTC.

This chain connects TRBV11-2 to TRBJ2-1, with D maybe TRBD2 (6 bases). The germline V gene has CDR1 SGHAT and CDR2 FQNNGV. V gave up 2 bases and J gave up 12 bases, with 8 bases separating them. CDR3 length equals 11 residues. In nucleotides, the CDR3 is TGTGCCAGCAGCTTACGGGAGTGGCAGTTCTTC. Amino acids: CASSLREWQFF.

V usage is TRBV6-6 and J usage is TRBJ2-5; 8 nucleotides agree with TRBD2. This CDR3 spans 15 amino acids. From germline, CDR1 is MNHNY and CDR2 SVGAGI (reference sequence). Unmatched junction bases numbered 5, after V lost 2 bases and J lost 3 bases. The CDR3 protein is CASSYRGGPKETQYF. CDR3 nucleotides: TGTGCCAGCAGTTACCGGGGGGGGCCTAAAGAGACCCAGTACTTC.

The chain combines TRBV28 with TRBJ1-2, with D possibly matching TRBD1 (5 bases). Trimming left V 7 bases short and J 4 bases short, with 13 bases between. This CDR3 is built from 13 residues. CDR1 and CDR2 (germline): MDHEN, SYDVKM. The CDR3 region is CASNFQGGYGYTF. As DNA, the CDR3 is TGTGCCAGCAACTTTCAGGGAGGCTATGGCTACACCTTC.

The chain has TRBV6-5 and TRBJ1-3; D uncertain. There are 15 residues in the CDR3. Trimming stripped 0 bases from V and 2 bases from J, with 8 bases between. Germline V gives CDR1 MNHEY, CDR2 SVGAGI. The CDR3 is CASSYSNRAGNTIYF. Here the CDR3 DNA reads TGTGCCAGCAGTTACTCGAACCGGGCTGGAAACACCATATATTTT.

This chain joins TRBV7-2 and TRBJ1-1; 7 nucleotides match TRBD1. V gave up 3 bases and J gave up 1 base; unmatched junction bases: 2. This CDR3 spans 14 amino acids. Per the germline V gene, CDR1 is SGHTA and CDR2 is FQGNSA. CDR3 sequence: CASSFRDRNTEAFF. The DNA of the CDR3 is TGTGCCAGCAGCTTCCGGGACAGGAACACTGAAGCTTTCTTT.

The CDR3 nucleotides read TGTGCCAGCAGCGACCCGAGGACTGAAGCTTTCTTT. Its protein is CASSDPRTEAFF. This rearrangement joins TRBV7-2 to TRBJ1-1, with D uncertain. V dropped 5 bases and J dropped 5 bases, with 9 bases sitting between them. CDR1 is SGHTA and CDR2 is FQGNSA in the germline V gene. The CDR3 spans 12 residues.

The chain joins TRBV19 to TRBJ2-7; D may be TRBD2 (5 bases). This CDR3 is built from 15 residues. Germline loops: CDR1 LNHDA, CDR2 SQIVND (reference sequence). V was cut by 6 bases and J by 7 bases, with 22 bases left in between. The CDR3 sequence is CASRPASIPSGEQYF. The CDR3 DNA reads as TGTGCCAGTAGACCAGCATCAATACCCTCGGGAGAGCAGTACTTC.

The chain recombines TRBV4-2 with TRBJ2-5, with D possibly being TRBD2 (6 bases). The V gene lost 2 bases and the J gene lost 5 bases, with 15 bases spanning the gap. The CDR3 extends over 15 amino acids. In germline, CDR1 is LGHNA, CDR2 YNFKEQ. CDR3 amino acids: CASSQKWLEGETQYF. The CDR3 nucleotides read TGTGCCAGCAGCCAAAAATGGCTGGAGGGGGAGACCCAGTACTTC.

This clone was picked up one time. The CDR3 spells CASSRGGFGTNEKLFF. CDR3 DNA sequence: TGTGCCAGCAGCCGCGGAGGCTTCGGGACTAATGAAAAACTGTTTTTT. This rearrangement joins TRBV5-6 to TRBJ1-4, with D unclear. Germline-derived CDR1 and CDR2 are SGHDT and YYEEEE. This CDR3 contains 16 residues. The V gene lost 4 bases and the J gene lost 2 bases, with 15 bases spanning the gap.

V usage is TRBV30 and J usage is TRBJ2-5, with TRBD2 matching 7 bases. Germline CDR1 reads GTSNPN; CDR2 reads SVGIG (reference sequence). V was clipped by 2 bases and J by 2 bases; unmatched bases: 8. This CDR3 spans 15 amino acids. This CDR3 is CAWSFGAGEQETQYF. As DNA, the CDR3 is TGTGCCTGGAGTTTCGGGGCGGGGGAACAAGAGACCCAGTACTTC.

This sequence joins TRBV4-3 and TRBJ2-7; D is ambiguous. CDR3 length: 14 residues. Germline assignment: CDR1 LGHNA and CDR2 YSLEER. The V and J ends lost 1 base and 0 bases respectively, with 7 bases between them. The CDR3 loop is CASSQVSTSYEQYF. CDR3 nucleotide sequence: TGCGCCAGCAGCCAAGTTTCTACCTCCTACGAGCAGTACTTC.

The chain joins TRBV6-1 to TRBJ1-4; maybe TRBD1 (6 bases). Germline V lookup: CDR1 MNHNS, CDR2 SASEGT. The ends were cut back, 3 bases at V and 12 bases at J, with 17 bases in the middle. The CDR3 loop spans 14 amino acids. CDR3 in DNA: TGTGCCAGCAGTGATCGGACAGTCCCCTGGGAACTGTTTTTT. As protein: CASSDRTVPWELFF.

The rearrangement links TRBV5-4 to TRBJ1-3, with 7 bases identical to TRBD1. Trimming took 4 bases from V and 0 from J; bases not matched to a gene: 7. The length of the CDR3 is 16 residues. CDR1 and CDR2 (germline): SGHNT, YYREEE (reference sequence). CDR3 residues: CASSPGGGFSGNTIYF. For the CDR3, the DNA is TGTGCCAGCAGCCCAGGAGGGGGCTTCTCTGGAAACACCATATATTTT.

The genes are TRBV6-1 and TRBJ1-2; 10 bases are shared with TRBD1. The V gene's germline CDR1 is MNHNS and CDR2 SASEGT. This CDR3 has 15 residues. J lost 4 bases, V lost 5 bases, and 7 bases had no gene match. As DNA, the CDR3 is TGTGCCAGCAGTTCCCGGGACAGGGGTACCTATGGCTACACCTTC. Amino acid sequence: CASSSRDRGTYGYTF.

This clone was picked up a small number of times. The chain joins TRBV14 to TRBJ1-1, with a weak D call TRBD1 (5 bases). V was pared by 4 bases and J by 0 bases, with 9 bases between. The CDR3 loop spans 14 amino acids. CDR1 is SGHDN, CDR2 FVKESK, per germline. The CDR3 sequence: CASSRRQMNTEAFF. CDR3 coding DNA: TGTGCCAGCAGCCGAAGACAGATGAACACTGAAGCTTTCTTT.

This clone came up once. CDR3 sequence: CASSDRVNQPQHF. The CDR3 region has the DNA TGTGCCAGCTCCGACAGGGTAAACCAGCCCCAGCATTTT. V is TRBV21-1 and J is TRBJ1-5; the D call TRBD1 from the table was never checked on the DNA. TRBV21-1 constitutes a pseudogene. The CDR3 has 13 amino acids.

A few counts support this clone. The V and J genes are TRBV4-2 and TRBJ2-2, with D maybe TRBD1 (5 bases). The CDR3 contains 14 residues. Trimming removed 2 bases at V and 2 bases at J, with 6 bases between. The germline V gene has CDR1 LGHNA and CDR2 YNFKEQ. CDR3 region: CASSQRGNTGELFF. The CDR3 region has the DNA TGTGCCAGCAGCCAAAGGGGAAACACCGGGGAGCTGTTTTTT.

The chain is built from TRBV27 and TRBJ2-7; weak D call: TRBD2 (5 bases). The CDR3 spans 15 residues. V shed 2 bases and J shed 3 bases, with 14 bases lying between them. Germline V CDR1 and CDR2: MNHEY, SMNVEV (reference sequence). The CDR3 DNA follows: TGTGCCAGCAGTTTAGTGGCGCAAGAGGGCTACGAGCAGTACTTC. Translation: CASSLVAQEGYEQYF.

The chain has TRBV10-2 and TRBJ2-7, with 9 bases that match TRBD1. After removal of 6 bases from V and 6 bases from J, the junction contained 9 bases not matched to a gene. The germline gives CDR1 WSHSY, CDR2 SAAADI. The CDR3 consists of 14 residues. This CDR3 is CASRWGQGSSEQYF. DNA for the CDR3: TGCGCCAGCAGATGGGGACAGGGAAGCAGCGAGCAGTACTTC.

The V call is TRBV6-4, the J call TRBJ2-7, with D possibly matching TRBD2 (6 bases). CDR3 size: 15 residues. The germline V gene encodes CDR1 MRHNA and CDR2 SNTAGT. V lost 1 base and J lost 6, with 16 bases in between. The DNA for the CDR3 is TGTGCCAGCAGTGACTGCGGGGTCCAGTATTCCGAGCAGTACTTC. Residues: CASSDCGVQYSEQYF.

In this sample, this clone turned up a few times. The gene calls are TRBV2 and TRBJ2-2; 15 bases are shared with TRBD2. The CDR3 runs to 14 residues. The germline CDR1 and CDR2 sequences are SNHLY and FYNNEI. The junction had 4 bases not matched to a gene; V was cut back by 10 bases and J by 7 bases. This chain's CDR3 is CANGLAGGVGELFF. CDR3 in DNA: TGTGCCAACGGACTAGCGGGAGGGGTCGGGGAGCTGTTTTTT.

The J gene is TRBJ2-1, the V gene TRBV4-3; D may be TRBD2 (6 bases). V was shortened by 1 base and J by 4 bases, with 20 bases between the two germline ends. This CDR3 comprises 18 residues. CDR1 and CDR2 from the germline V gene are LGHNA and YSLEER. Written as DNA, the CDR3 is TGCGCCAGCAGCCAAGTACGCGGGATAGCGAGAAAGTACAATGAGCAGTTCTTC. As protein: CASSQVRGIARKYNEQFF.

This chain links TRBV4-1 with TRBJ1-4; 12 bases are a match to TRBD1. This CDR3 comprises 20 residues. CDR1 and CDR2 from the germline V gene are MGHRA and YSYEKL. V lost 0 bases to trimming and J lost 7 bases; unmatched junction nucleotides: 15. CDR3 sequence (DNA): TGCGCCAGCAGCCAAGAGGCCACATCGGGACAGGGGGCTTCTGGTGAAAAACTGTTTTTT. Amino acid sequence: CASSQEATSGQGASGEKLFF.